What follows is one T cell receptor (beta chain) and its context. The antigen is not known. These data are taken from a study of cytomegalovirus exposure and HLA in healthy donors. With V trimmed by 0 bases and J by 7 bases, 11 bases remained unmatched. Germline assignment: CDR1 SGHTS and CDR2 YDEGEE. The CDR3 covers 16 residues. Findings of the study overall: An Asian-associated ancestry cluster reportedly showed fewer N-insertions than the roughly 670-donor mean in a later analysis. The study labeled 150 or so TCR beta chains cytomegalovirus-associated. Rarity marked most TCR sequences, yet some public TCRs occurred in many donors.

13 Jbeta primers and 60 Vbeta primers were used for the PCR. The protocol was immunoSEQ multiplex PCR, while the TCRdb copy is restricted to in-frame clones and leaves out a portion. The data hold roughly 100,000 clones, with roughly 85% observed a single time. Sequenced input: PBMCs. This sequence originates from a woman between 40 and 50 years old in good health and CMV-seronegative. The chain links TRBV5-8 to TRBJ1-2; 8 bases agree with TRBD1. DNA of the CDR3: TGTGCCAGCAGCTTGGTCGGGACAGGCCCCTATGGTGGCTACACCTTC. It is translated as CASSLVGTGPYGGYTF.